This is a list of T cell receptor beta chains from one sample in a study of T cell responses to AZD1222 COVID-19 vaccine. Clones were read by immunoSEQ multiplex PCR, and TCRdb kept only the in-frame ones, dropping some. The data contain about 160,000 clones, 88% of them singletons. Source: peripheral blood, taken 28 days after the second AZD1222 dose. Source of these receptors: an adult who received the AZD1222 COVID-19 vaccine. The CDR3 runs from the conserved cysteine through the conserved F or W. Fields, in order: V gene, D gene, CDR3 protein. D genes are given only for firm matches.

TRBV14 | TRBD1 | CASSPNTPGQYYGYTF
TRBV30 | NA | CAWSVRGYEQYF
TRBV4-2 | NA | CASSLRGNTIYF
TRBV12-3/TRBV12-4 | NA | CASSFSNSYEQYF
TRBV19 | NA | CASSIITRRGNEQFF
TRBV27 | NA | CASSYEGWYTGELFF
TRBV18 | NA | CASSPLPPRPNSPLHF
TRBV2 | TRBD1 | CASSSQGGVRGTQYF
TRBV6-2/TRBV6-3 | TRBD1 | CASSYDRVLLSYEQYF
TRBV7-8 | NA | CASSPDIYYGYTF
TRBV4-1 | NA | CASSLSGPHTDTQYF
TRBV5-1 | TRBD1 | CASSPMGGQDTEAFF
TRBV10-3 | NA | CAISERTSTDTQYF
TRBV3-1/TRBV3-2 | TRBD1 | CASSLGAGGGTSHYGYTF
TRBV7-2 | NA | CASSLRLGEAFF
TRBV6-1 | TRBD1 | CASSEAVDRASYEQYF
TRBV3-1/TRBV3-2 | TRBD1 | CASSQGTGFDYGYTF
TRBV7-2 | NA | CASSSGGGGGYTF
TRBV5-1 | NA | CASSSQGTEQYF
TRBV7-8 | NA | CASSISGGSQPQHF
TRBV5-1 | TRBD1 | CASSFTGGEQPQHF
TRBV19 | NA | CASNRAPTDTQYF
TRBV10-3 | TRBD1 | CAITDRGDTEAFF
TRBV7-9 | NA | CASSLPVTVPNQETQYF
TRBV7-8 | NA | CASSQPKDEQFF
TRBV7-2 | NA | CASSLVTGVETQYF
TRBV6-1 | NA | CASSEWPNYEQYF
TRBV9 | TRBD1 | CASSVPMSGTGNNEQFF
TRBV4-3 | NA | CASSQGIVGINTDTQYF
TRBV13 | TRBD1 | CASSPRDSFEAFF
TRBV29-1 | NA | CSVGFRVGLGNIQYF
TRBV21-1 | NA | CASSKVRQLEAFF
TRBV4-2 | NA | CASSQGGQVSLYGYTF
TRBV6-6 | NA | CASSYKGETQYF
TRBV4-1 | NA | CASSQVGGTGELFF
TRBV19 | TRBD1 | CASSIERQGGYGYTF
TRBV5-1 | NA | CASSLGQINTEAFF
TRBV19 | TRBD1 | CASSRGTGAEKLFF
TRBV30 | NA | CAWTVIEAFF
TRBV5-6 | NA | CASSSRPLNTEAFF
TRBV19 | TRBD1 | CASSGTGKSYGYTF
TRBV5-4 | NA | CASSLGGLARGETQYF
TRBV6-1 | TRBD1 | CASSTQGGLQPQHF